These 32 T cell receptor beta chains were sequenced from one sample in a study of OX40 agonist ivuxolimab in advanced cancers. Clones were read by immunoSEQ multiplex PCR, and TCRdb kept only the in-frame ones, dropping some. This table has 90,000 or so clones, 92% appearing once. The material sequenced was CD4+ or CD8+ T cells sorted from blood, taken in a trial of the OX40 agonist ivuxolimab. These receptors were collected from an adult with an advanced solid tumor such as melanoma, head and neck, liver or kidney cancer.

This chain joins TRBV5-5 and TRBJ1-2; D not certain. The germline V gene has CDR1 SGHKS and CDR2 YYEKEE (reference sequence). V lost 6 bases and J lost 4, with 10 bases in between. CDR3 size: 12 residues. DNA of the CDR3: TGTGCCAGCACCGCCGGGAGCTATGGCTACACCTTC. Translated, it gives CASTAGSYGYTF.

Details on this clone: The same CDR3 is also encoded by other DNA sequences in this sample. The CDR3 DNA sequence: TGTGCCAGTAGGGGACCTAGCACAGATACGCAGTATTTT. This codes for CASRGPSTDTQYF. The chain employs TRBV19 and TRBJ2-3, with D perhaps being TRBD1 or TRBD2 (5 bases each). The CDR3 sequence is 13 residues long. Germline CDR1 LNHDA, CDR2 SQIVND (reference sequence). Trimming removed 6 bases from V and 0 bases from J, with 7 bases in between.

This sequence joins TRBV4-1 and TRBJ2-3; 7 nucleotides match TRBD2. CDR1 and CDR2 (germline): MGHRA, YSYEKL. The trim removed 1 base at V and 6 bases at J, leaving 4 bases unmatched. The CDR3 is made up of 14 amino acids. The CDR3 protein is CASSQGRGTDTQYF. The CDR3 DNA reads TGCGCCAGCAGCCAAGGGCGGGGGACGGATACGCAGTATTTT.

The V gene is TRBV6-1, the J gene TRBJ2-7, with D maybe TRBD1 (6 bases). The CDR3 runs to 14 residues. Between the trimmed V and J ends, which lost 2 bases and 6 bases, there was a span of 14 bases. The germline V gene encodes CDR1 MNHNS and CDR2 SASEGT. The CDR3 coding sequence is TGTGCCAGCAGTGAATGGGGGCACAACATCGAGCAGTACTTC. It is translated as CASSEWGHNIEQYF.

This clone has only one observation. The chain couples TRBV27 to TRBJ2-5; TRBD2 agrees at 7 bases. The J call is doubtful: the DNA matches TRBJ2-7 better. Germline V gene data show CDR1 as MNHEY and CDR2 as SMNVEV (reference sequence). This CDR3 comprises 13 residues. For the CDR3, the DNA is TGTGCCAGCAGCGCGGCGGGGGCCTACGAGCAGTACTTC. Its protein product is CASSAAGAYEQYF.

V is TRBV11-2 and J is TRBJ2-1; D ambiguous. V dropped 0 bases and J dropped 2 bases, with 11 bases sitting between them. The length of the CDR3 is 16 residues. CDR1 SGHAT and CDR2 FQNNGV come from the germline V gene. DNA of the CDR3: TGTGCCAGCAGCTTAGATCTAGGCGGTACCTACAATGAGCAGTTCTTC. Translated, it gives CASSLDLGGTYNEQFF.

The chain couples TRBV12-5 to TRBJ2-7, with a tentative D call TRBD2 (6 bases). Trimming took off 7 bases at V and 2 bases at J, with 9 bases between the two ends. Germline-derived CDR1 and CDR2 are LGHNT and FRNRAP. CDR3 length: 12 amino acids. This chain's CDR3 is CASAPGAYEQYF. CDR3 nucleotides: TGTGCTAGTGCCCCGGGGGCCTACGAGCAGTACTTC.

The chain combines TRBV5-1 with TRBJ2-1; D possibly corresponds to TRBD2 (6 bases). The ends were cut back, 4 bases at V and 8 bases at J, with 22 bases in the middle. Germline CDR1 and CDR2: SGHRS and YFSETQ. The CDR3 extends over 16 amino acids. CDR3 protein: CASSPPGLGLRYEQFF. The CDR3 DNA is TGCGCCAGCAGCCCTCCGGGACTCGGGTTAAGGTATGAGCAGTTCTTC.

A single count supports this clone. Other DNA sequences in this sample translate to the same CDR3. The genes are TRBV4-3 and TRBJ2-3, with D maybe TRBD2 (6 bases). Per the germline V gene, CDR1 is LGHNA and CDR2 is YSLEER. V was trimmed by 4 bases and J by 1 base, leaving 9 bases between them. The CDR3 runs to 14 residues. CDR3 coding DNA: TGCGCCAGCAGCCTGGGCGGGGGCACAGATACGCAGTATTTT. Its protein product is CASSLGGGTDTQYF.

The gene calls are TRBV14 and TRBJ1-2, with 10 bases aligning to TRBD1. This CDR3 region has 15 residues. The trim removed 4 bases at V and 9 bases at J, leaving 11 bases unmatched. Germline V gene data show CDR1 as SGHDN and CDR2 as FVKESK. CDR3 protein: CASSPPDRGKLRYTF. The CDR3 DNA follows: TGTGCCAGCAGCCCCCCGGACAGGGGGAAATTGCGCTACACCTTC.

The chain is built from TRBV29-1 and TRBJ2-1; no clear D gene. From germline, CDR1 is SQVTM and CDR2 ANQGSEA. The CDR3 is made up of 13 amino acids. Trimming pared 5 bases from V and 5 bases from J, leaving 13 bases between. CDR3 bases: TGCAGCGTTCCCCGGGCAGTTGACAATGAGCAGTTCTTC. Its translation: CSVPRAVDNEQFF.

To note about this clone: At one of its ends the junction is not consistent with the germline gene, which may arise from a read error. V usage is TRBV2 and J usage is TRBJ1-2; D is unresolved. CDR1 SNHLY and CDR2 FYNNEI come from the germline V gene. There are 10 residues in the CDR3. CDR3 amino acids: CASGDRGYTF. The CDR3 DNA follows: TGTGCCAGCGGTGACCGGGGCTACACCTTC.

The chain is built from TRBV5-6 and TRBJ1-1; D perhaps matches TRBD1 (6 bases). Trimming pared 6 bases from V and 1 base from J, leaving 10 bases between. The V gene's germline CDR1 is SGHDT and CDR2 YYEEEE. This CDR3 has 13 residues. In DNA form, the CDR3 reads TGTGCCAGCAACCTGGACAGGAACACTGAAGCTTTCTTT. Translating it yields CASNLDRNTEAFF.

The V call is TRBV7-6, the J call TRBJ1-2; 10 bases line up with TRBD1. The CDR3 sequence is 14 residues long. Germline V gene data show CDR1 as SGHVS and CDR2 as FNYEAQ. Trimming removed 4 bases from V and 1 base from J; junction bases left unmatched: 0. The CDR3 sequence is CASSWTGGNYGYTF. CDR3 sequence (DNA): TGTGCCAGCAGCTGGACAGGGGGTAACTATGGCTACACCTTC.

This clone was detected a few times. The rearrangement joins TRBV2 to TRBJ1-5, with D maybe TRBD1 (6 bases). The germline V gene encodes CDR1 SNHLY and CDR2 FYNNEI. The ends were cut back, 2 bases at V and 7 bases at J, with 12 bases in the middle. The CDR3 loop spans 14 amino acids. The CDR3 loop reads CASSETGPHQPQHF. The CDR3 coding sequence is TGTGCCAGCAGTGAAACAGGGCCCCACCAGCCCCAGCATTTT.

This clone was detected once. The J gene is TRBJ2-5, the V gene TRBV4-1; 7 bases fit TRBD1. Gene TRBJ2-7 matches the end of the DNA better, so the J call may be wrong. The CDR3 runs to 15 residues. Germline CDR1 is MGHRA and CDR2 is YSYEKL. CDR3 sequence (DNA): TGCGCCAGCAGCCAACTTTGGGGGACAGCCTACGAGCAGTACTTC. This gives the protein CASSQLWGTAYEQYF.

The genes are TRBV5-1 and TRBJ1-6; TRBD1 is a possible D gene (6 bases). The V gene lost 3 bases and the J gene lost 0 bases, with 13 bases spanning the gap. The length of the CDR3 is 17 residues. Germline V lookup: CDR1 SGHRS, CDR2 YFSETQ. CDR3 nucleotides: TGCGCCAGCAGCTCGGACAGCCAGAGCTCCTATAATTCACCCCTCCACTTT. Its protein is CASSSDSQSSYNSPLHF.

The chain joins TRBV2 to TRBJ2-1; the match to TRBD2 covers 8 bases. Germline-derived CDR1 and CDR2 are SNHLY and FYNNEI. This CDR3 comprises 13 residues. After removal of 5 bases from V and 4 bases from J, the junction contained 1 base not matched to a gene. CDR3 bases: TGTGCCAGCAGTCCGGGGGGGTACAATGAGCAGTTCTTC. It yields the protein CASSPGGYNEQFF.

This clone was seen once. The J gene is TRBJ2-5, the V gene TRBV11-3, with TRBD1 matching over 9 bases. The CDR3 covers 15 residues. The junction had 1 base not matched to a gene; V was cut back by 1 base and J by 1 base. Germline CDR1 and CDR2: SGHNT and YENEEA. The CDR3: CASSLGDRVQETQYF. The CDR3 DNA is TGTGCCAGCAGCTTAGGGGACAGGGTCCAAGAGACCCAGTACTTC. The full variable domain, its missing parts supplied by reference TRBV11-3 and TRBJ2-5, is EAGVVQSPRYKIIEKKQPVAFWCNPISGHNTLYWYLQNLGQGPELLIRYENEEAVDDSQLPKDRFSAERLKGVDSTLKIQPAELGDSAVYLCASSLGDRVQETQYFGPGTRLLVL.

The chain combines TRBV27 with TRBJ2-7; 9 nucleotides align to TRBD1. The CDR3 consists of 14 residues. The germline V gene has CDR1 MNHEY and CDR2 SMNVEV (reference sequence). With 6 bases clipped from V and 3 bases from J, the junction kept 6 bases outside the gene matches. Here the CDR3 DNA reads TGTGCCAGCAGCATAGGACAGGGGTTCTACGAGCAGTACTTC. It specifies CASSIGQGFYEQYF.

The CDR3 here is CASTAGGSGNTIYF. Here the CDR3 DNA reads TGTGCCAGCACCGCAGGGGGCTCTGGAAACACCATATATTTT. The rearrangement uses TRBV27 and TRBJ1-3; 7 bases fit TRBD1. This CDR3 contains 14 residues. The trim removed 7 bases at V and 0 bases at J, leaving 3 bases unmatched. Germline lookup yields CDR1 MNHEY and CDR2 SMNVEV (reference sequence).

The chain recombines TRBV5-1 with TRBJ2-2; D is tentatively TRBD1 or TRBD2 (5 bases each). The CDR3 length is 19 residues. With 0 bases removed from V and 0 bases from J, the gap between germline ends came to 18 bases. Germline V gene lookup returns CDR1 SGHRS and CDR2 YFSETQ. CDR3 protein: CASSLEGPSERPNTGELFF. In nucleotides, the CDR3 is TGCGCCAGCAGCTTGGAGGGACCATCAGAAAGACCGAACACCGGGGAGCTGTTTTTT.

This clone came up once. The gene calls are TRBV28 and TRBJ2-3; 7 positions agree with TRBD1. The ends lost 5 bases at V and 4 bases at J; junction bases unmatched: 15. Germline CDR1 and CDR2: MDHEN and SYDVKM. The CDR3 sequence is 17 residues long. The CDR3 loop reads CASSVDPYTGDADTQYF. The CDR3 DNA reads TGTGCCAGCAGTGTCGATCCGTACACAGGGGACGCAGATACGCAGTATTTT.

V usage is TRBV7-6 and J usage is TRBJ1-2; no reliable D call. Trimming pared 5 bases from V and 1 base from J, leaving 17 bases between. The CDR3 totals 16 residues. CDR1 SGHVS and CDR2 FNYEAQ come from the germline V gene. The CDR3, as DNA: TGTGCCAGCAGCCTCGGGGTATCGGGCGATAACTATGGCTACACCTTC. Its protein product is CASSLGVSGDNYGYTF.

Concerning this clone: Other DNA sequences in this sample translate to the same CDR3. This chain joins TRBV27 and TRBJ2-2; D uncertain. This CDR3 region has 18 residues. V shed 2 bases and J shed 0 bases, with 16 bases lying between them. In germline, CDR1 is MNHEY, CDR2 SMNVEV (reference sequence). The CDR3 DNA follows: TGTGCCAGCAGTTTAGATCAAGGAACAGTTACGAACACCGGGGAGCTGTTTTTT. It is translated as CASSLDQGTVTNTGELFF.

This chain joins TRBV7-9 and TRBJ1-3; no clear D gene. This CDR3 region has 17 residues. Looked up from germline, CDR1 is SEHNR and CDR2 is FQNEAQ (reference sequence). Trimming stripped 6 bases from V and 0 bases from J, with 18 bases between. CDR3 loop: CASRIPGGSLSGNTIYF. CDR3 DNA sequence: TGTGCCAGCAGAATCCCTGGAGGCAGCCTCTCTGGAAACACCATATATTTT.

The chain recombines TRBV7-6 with TRBJ2-3; TRBD1 matches 9 bases. The CDR3 loop spans 16 amino acids. Germline V gene lookup returns CDR1 SGHVS and CDR2 FNYEAQ. Unmatched junction bases numbered 7, after V lost 2 bases and J lost 4 bases. The CDR3 DNA reads as TGTGCCAGCAGCTTAAGGGGACAGGGTCGGGCAGATACGCAGTATTTT. Residues: CASSLRGQGRADTQYF.

The genes are TRBV30 and TRBJ1-5; 7 nucleotides agree with TRBD1. Trimming removed 1 base from V and 0 bases from J; junction bases left unmatched: 9. CDR3 length: 17 amino acids. The germline V gene has CDR1 GTSNPN and CDR2 SVGIG (reference sequence). DNA of the CDR3: TGTGCCTGGAGTGCTTGGGACAGCATTTATAGCAATCAGCCCCAGCATTTT. It encodes CAWSAWDSIYSNQPQHF.

The chain links TRBV29-1 to TRBJ2-5; D is undetermined. CDR3 size: 9 residues. The V gene's germline CDR1 is SQVTM and CDR2 ANQGSEA. V lost 4 bases to trimming and J lost 7 bases, with 4 bases between them. For the CDR3, the DNA is TGCAGCGTTGGGGGGACCCAGTACTTC. Its translation: CSVGGTQYF.

V is TRBV19 and J is TRBJ1-3; D ambiguous. Between the trimmed V and J ends, which lost 5 bases and 0 bases, there was a span of 17 bases. This CDR3 spans 17 amino acids. CDR1 and CDR2 from the germline V gene are LNHDA and SQIVND (reference sequence). Here the CDR3 reads CASSSRIGSSSGNTIYF. The DNA of the CDR3 is TGTGCCAGTAGTTCCCGGATAGGATCTAGCTCTGGAAACACCATATATTTT.

Of note for this clone: At one end, the junction sequence differs from germline, possibly due to a read error. The chain joins TRBV28 to TRBJ1-6, with D uncertain. The CDR3 loop spans 13 amino acids. Germline loops: CDR1 MDHEN, CDR2 SYDVKM. The CDR3 DNA reads as TGTTCCAGCGGTCCAGGAGATAATTCACCCCTCCACTTT. This translates into CSSGPGDNSPLHF.

This chain joins TRBV30 and TRBJ2-3, with D possibly called TRBD1 or TRBD2 (5 bases each). CDR3 length equals 14 residues. The germline gives CDR1 GTSNPN, CDR2 SVGIG (reference sequence). V was clipped by 5 bases and J by 1 base, with 13 bases between them. The CDR3 coding sequence is TGTGCCTGGTCCCTCGGGGCCGGCACAGATACGCAGTATTTT. This sequence encodes CAWSLGAGTDTQYF.